This T cell receptor (beta chain) was found in a study of breast tumors, draining lymph nodes, adjacent tissues. Study-level findings and limits: Tumor repertoires ranked between lymph nodes and nontumor tissue in diversity, with V and J gene preferences. That most tumor T cells come from lymph nodes remained unproven. Luminal-like breast cancer showed significantly higher tumor–nontumor repertoire similarity than basal-like.

Breast cancer patients provided tissue from their axillary draining lymph nodes. This clonotype was detected ten times or more. Antigen: not known. CDR1 and CDR2 (germline): SGHRS, YFSETQ. This CDR3 has 16 residues. The V and J ends lost 0 bases and 3 bases respectively, with 15 bases between them. TCRdb re-called the multiplex PCR reads through MiXCR, storing one row per CDR3 protein. This repertoire shows over 200,000 distinct CDR3 sequences, less than 45% found once; its top ten account for 3% to 4.5%. The TCR comes from a female donor with breast cancer. Some clones in this sample may be carry-over from other donors' samples. V gene TRBV5-1 combines with J gene TRBJ1-2; the D is unclear. The material sequenced was axillary lymph node tissue. The CDR3 nucleotides read TGCGCCAGCAGCTTGGGGTCAGCCCCTGAATACTATGGCTACACCTTC. Residues: CASSLGSAPEYYGYTF.